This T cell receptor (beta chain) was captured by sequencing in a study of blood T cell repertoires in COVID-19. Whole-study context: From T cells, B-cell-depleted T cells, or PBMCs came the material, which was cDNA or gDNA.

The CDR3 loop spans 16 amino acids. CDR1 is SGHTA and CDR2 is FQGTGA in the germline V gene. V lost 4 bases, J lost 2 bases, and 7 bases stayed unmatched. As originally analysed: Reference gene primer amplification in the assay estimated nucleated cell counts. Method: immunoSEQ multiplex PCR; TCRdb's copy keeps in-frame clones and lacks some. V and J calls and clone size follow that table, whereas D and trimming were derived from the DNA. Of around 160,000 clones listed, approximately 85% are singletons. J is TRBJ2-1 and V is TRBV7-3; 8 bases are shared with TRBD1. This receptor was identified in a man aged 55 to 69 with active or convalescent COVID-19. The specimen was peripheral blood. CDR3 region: CASSSPGTGPYNEQFF. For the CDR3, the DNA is TGTGCCAGCAGCTCCCCCGGGACAGGACCCTACAATGAGCAGTTCTTC.